The entry below gives a single TCR beta chain sequence along with its context. This entry belongs to a study of blood T cell repertoires in COVID-19. Study-wide context: The United States, Italy and Spain supplied acute and convalescent COVID-19 samples. T cells, B-cell-depleted T cells, or PBMCs provided the cDNA or gDNA that served as material.

In the study's own analysis: Quantification of nucleated cells was approximated via reference gene primer amplification. Generated by immunoSEQ multiplex PCR, the TCRdb table keeps only in-frame clones and is missing some. Clonal size and the V and J genes are those of that table, whereas D and trimming came from the DNA. The repertoire holds some 90,000 clones, around three quarters seen once, with about 22% in the top ten. Sequencing input: peripheral blood. The TCR was taken from a woman aged 55 to 70 in a cohort sampled during active or convalescent COVID-19.

This CDR3 is CASSQTGAYGYTF. CDR3 nucleotide sequence: TGTGCCAGCAGCCAGACAGGGGCCTATGGCTACACCTTC. The V call is TRBV6-5, the J call TRBJ1-2, with TRBD1 matching 8 bases. V shed 6 bases and J 4 bases; nucleotides not matched to a gene: 4. From germline, CDR1 is MNHEY and CDR2 SVGAGI. This CDR3 contains 13 residues.